What follows is one TCR beta chain and its context. The record originates from a study of control samples from healthy donors and cancer patients. The CDR3 is 15 residues long. Germline loops: CDR1 MNHEY, CDR2 SVGAGI. The germline V and J ends were trimmed by 0 bases and 6 bases, with 11 bases remaining between them. Repertoires were generated with immunoSEQ multiplex PCR, while TCRdb's copy carries only in-frame clones and drops some. The sample includes 150,000 or so clones, about 90% seen only once; the top ten take 9.5% to 15%. Source material: blood. This TCR was sampled from a man in his thirties or forties in good health. The chain joins TRBV6-5 to TRBJ2-2, with a tentative D call TRBD1 (5 bases). The CDR3: CASSYSPRAAGELFF. The CDR3 DNA follows: TGTGCCAGCAGTTACTCGCCCAGGGCCGCCGGGGAGCTGTTTTTT.